Following are 23 T cell receptor beta chains from one sample sequenced in a study of long-term antiretroviral therapy in people with HIV. Running of the v3.0 immunoSEQ assay took place at survey level. The table came from immunoSEQ multiplex PCR; TCRdb's copy has only in-frame clones and leaves some out. The sample has 25,000 or so clones; 70% to 90% are singletons. The sequences come from unsorted PBMCs, collected 1.9 years after starting antiretroviral therapy. These receptors all stem from a woman aged 25 to 45 with HIV.

This sequence joins TRBV28 and TRBJ1-5; a weak D match, TRBD1 (5 bases). V was shortened by 6 bases and J by 0 bases, with 18 bases between the two germline ends. The V gene's germline CDR1 is MDHEN and CDR2 SYDVKM. The CDR3 contains 17 residues. The CDR3 bases are TGTGCCAGCAGCCCTACCCACGACAGTTATAGCAATCAGCCCCAGCATTTT. Translating it yields CASSPTHDSYSNQPQHF.

The chain combines TRBV29-1 with TRBJ1-1; D uncertain. Germline V lookup: CDR1 SQVTM, CDR2 ANQGSEA. The V end was cut by 4 bases, the J end by 6 bases, with 12 bases between. The CDR3 is 12 residues long. CDR3 nucleotide sequence: TGCAGCGTTGGAAGCGGCCGGGCTGAAGCTTTCTTT. It specifies CSVGSGRAEAFF.

J is TRBJ2-3 and V is TRBV12-5; 12 positions agree with TRBD2. V lost 1 base and J lost 4; bases outside the gene matches: 3. The CDR3 totals 16 residues. Germline CDR1 reads LGHNT; CDR2 reads FRNRAP. For the CDR3, the DNA is TGTGCTAGTGGTTTGGGACTAGCGGGGGAGTCAGATACGCAGTATTTT. Translated: CASGLGLAGESDTQYF. The full variable domain, in which reference TRBV12-5 and TRBJ2-3 provide the parts outside the CDR3, is DARVTQTPRHKVTEMGQEVTMRCQPILGHNTVFWYRQTMMQGLELLAYFRNRAPLDDSGMPKDRFSAEMPDATLATLKIQPSEPRDSAVYFCASGLGLAGESDTQYFGPGTRLTVL.

The rearrangement uses TRBV11-2 and TRBJ1-2; D unresolved. The CDR3 loop spans 15 amino acids. Trimming pared 0 bases from V and 1 base from J, leaving 9 bases between. Germline CDR1 is SGHAT and CDR2 is FQNNGV. CDR3 sequence (DNA): TGTGCCAGCAGCTTAGAGGGAGCACTTAACTATGGCTACACCTTC. Its protein product is CASSLEGALNYGYTF.

The chain combines TRBV27 with TRBJ2-2, with 8 bases identical to TRBD1. The CDR3 covers 15 residues. With 8 bases clipped from V and 5 bases from J, the junction kept 10 bases outside the gene matches. CDR1 is MNHEY and CDR2 is SMNVEV in the germline V gene (reference sequence). CDR3 DNA sequence: TGTGCCAGCCTTTCCGGGACAGGCTTAACCGGGGAGCTGTTTTTT. Translated: CASLSGTGLTGELFF.

The rearrangement links TRBV21-1 to TRBJ1-6. TRBV21-1 is deemed a pseudogene. This CDR3 comprises 19 residues. CDR3 sequence (DNA): TGTGCCAGCAATACGAAGGGGGGCGCTAAGAGGGTGGGCATTTCACCCCTCCACTTT. Translated: CASNTKGGAKRVGISPLHF.

This chain links TRBV10-3 with TRBJ2-6; maybe TRBD1 (6 bases). The CDR3 spans 16 residues. The V end was cut by 5 bases, the J end by 5 bases, with 16 bases between. The germline gives CDR1 ENHRY, CDR2 SYGVKD. The CDR3 region has the DNA TGTGCCATCAGTCCCGGTGGTCAGGGGAGGGCCAACGTCCTGACTTTC. Translation gives CAISPGGQGRANVLTF.

The chain employs TRBV5-1 and TRBJ2-2; the D gene is possibly TRBD2 (6 bases). V gave up 0 bases and J gave up 4 bases, with 19 bases separating them. Germline CDR1 SGHRS, CDR2 YFSETQ. The CDR3 contains 18 residues. The CDR3, as DNA: TGCGCCAGCAGCTTGGGGGTCAACACGGTCGGGGGCACCGGGGAGCTGTTTTTT. Amino acid sequence: CASSLGVNTVGGTGELFF.

This clone was observed once. The rearrangement joins TRBV6-1 to TRBJ1-5; unclear D gene. The CDR3 runs to 13 residues. The V end lost 5 bases, the J end lost 6 bases, and 11 bases lay between the germline ends. Per the germline V gene, CDR1 is MNHNS and CDR2 is SASEGT. CDR3 residues: CASSFDIFQPQHF. CDR3 sequence (DNA): TGTGCCAGCAGTTTTGACATATTTCAGCCCCAGCATTTT.

The chain couples TRBV5-1 to TRBJ2-1; D unresolved. The CDR3 consists of 13 residues. Germline assignment: CDR1 SGHRS and CDR2 YFSETQ. The ends were cut back, 5 bases at V and 6 bases at J, with 12 bases in the middle. The DNA of the CDR3 is TGCGCCAGCAGGCACATGGGATCCAATGAGCAGTTCTTC. As protein: CASRHMGSNEQFF.

The chain joins TRBV2 to TRBJ2-3; 10 bases line up with TRBD2. CDR1 is SNHLY and CDR2 is FYNNEI in the germline V gene. Losses at the gene ends were 6 bases for V and 2 bases for J; bases not matched to a gene: 8. This CDR3 has 16 residues. The CDR3 spells CASRLTSGILTDTQYF. The CDR3, as DNA: TGTGCCAGCAGGCTTACTAGCGGGATACTCACAGATACGCAGTATTTT.

This chain connects TRBV29-1 to TRBJ1-4; D gene unclear. Between the trimmed V and J ends, which lost 7 bases and 5 bases, there was a span of 20 bases. CDR3 length equals 15 residues. CDR1 is SQVTM and CDR2 is ANQGSEA in the germline V gene. CDR3 coding DNA: TGCAGCGCTACCAATGACCCTCAGCCGAATGAAAAACTGTTTTTT. It specifies CSATNDPQPNEKLFF.

V gene TRBV2 combines with J gene TRBJ1-5, with D perhaps matching TRBD1 (5 bases). In germline, CDR1 is SNHLY, CDR2 FYNNEI. The length of the CDR3 is 13 residues. Deletions cut 3 bases from V and 5 bases from J, with 8 bases between. CDR3 nucleotides: TGTGCCAGCAGTGACCAGGGAGATCAGCCCCAGCATTTT. It is translated as CASSDQGDQPQHF.

The genes are TRBV4-1 and TRBJ2-5; D may be TRBD2 (5 bases). This CDR3 spans 12 amino acids. V shed 0 bases and J shed 7 bases, with 6 bases lying between them. Germline CDR1 reads MGHRA; CDR2 reads YSYEKL. CDR3 region: CASSQDRGTQYF. The CDR3 DNA follows: TGCGCCAGCAGCCAAGATCGGGGGACCCAGTACTTC.

The rearrangement links TRBV9 to TRBJ2-3, with D possibly TRBD2 on 5 matching bases. This CDR3 has 15 residues. The germline gives CDR1 SGDLS, CDR2 YYNGEE. V was clipped by 2 bases and J by 5 bases, with 15 bases between them. The DNA for the CDR3 is TGTGCCAGCAGCGTCGGGCGAGGGTCTGGAGATACGCAGTATTTT. Translated: CASSVGRGSGDTQYF. The variable domain in full, with the rest retrieved from reference TRBV9 and TRBJ2-3, is DSGVTQTPKHLITATGQRVTLRCSPRSGDLSVYWYQQSLDQGLQFLIQYYNGEERAKGNILERFSAQQFPDLHSELNLSSLELGDSALYFCASSVGRGSGDTQYFGPGTRLTVL.

The rearrangement links TRBV5-6 to TRBJ2-1, with TRBD2 matching 7 bases. This CDR3 is built from 17 residues. The V and J ends lost 0 bases and 0 bases, in that order; junction bases with no gene match: 6. Germline V gene lookup returns CDR1 SGHDT and CDR2 YYEEEE. Here the CDR3 reads CASSLGASGLSYNEQFF. The CDR3 coding sequence is TGTGCCAGCAGCTTGGGGGCTAGCGGTCTCTCCTACAATGAGCAGTTCTTC.

This chain connects TRBV29-1 to TRBJ2-7; D possibly matches TRBD1 or TRBD2 (6 bases each). V was clipped by 4 bases and J by 6 bases, with 13 bases between them. The germline V gene has CDR1 SQVTM and CDR2 ANQGSEA. This CDR3 comprises 12 residues. This CDR3 is CSVAGRGREQYF. The CDR3 nucleotides are TGCAGCGTTGCCGGTCGGGGGCGCGAGCAGTACTTC.

This sequence joins TRBV5-8 and TRBJ2-7, with no clear D. Germline CDR1 SGHTS, CDR2 YDEGEE. Between the trimmed V and J ends, which lost 4 bases and 1 base, there was a span of 15 bases. The CDR3 sequence is 15 residues long. This CDR3 is CASSQVVDLSYEQYV. The CDR3 DNA reads TGTGCCAGCAGCCAGGTAGTAGACCTGTCCTACGAGCAGTACGTC.

CDR3 in DNA: TGTGCCAGCAGTCCCGACAGGGGTAATGAAAAACTGTTTTTT. Translation gives CASSPDRGNEKLFF. The chain links TRBV7-2 to TRBJ1-4; 8 nucleotides match TRBD1. Germline lookup yields CDR1 SGHTA and CDR2 FQGNSA. The trim removed 6 bases at V and 4 bases at J, leaving 4 bases unmatched. The CDR3 is made up of 14 amino acids.

The chain is built from TRBV6-7 and TRBJ2-7, with TRBD2 as a possible D gene (6 bases). TRBV6-7 is known as an ORF, though its function is uncertain. The V and J ends lost 0 bases and 5 bases respectively, with 20 bases between them. The CDR3 extends over 17 amino acids. DNA for the CDR3: TGTGCCAGCAGTTACTCCCAACACGGGGGAAACAAAGACGAGCAGTACGTC. It specifies CASSYSQHGGNKDEQYV.

This clone was detected once. The rearrangement links TRBV30 to TRBJ1-3, with D tentatively TRBD1 (6 bases). The CDR3 contains 14 residues. Trimming removed 3 bases from V and 3 bases from J, with 12 bases in between. Germline V gives CDR1 GTSNPN, CDR2 SVGIG (reference sequence). CDR3 residues: CAWSQQGVGNTIYF. Written as DNA, the CDR3 is TGTGCCTGGAGCCAACAGGGTGTTGGAAACACCATATATTTT.

The rearrangement uses TRBV7-9 and TRBJ2-3; D tentatively reads TRBD1 or TRBD2 (5 bases each). Trimming stripped 5 bases from V and 6 bases from J, with 12 bases between. The germline CDR1 and CDR2 sequences are SEHNR and FQNEAQ (reference sequence). This CDR3 comprises 13 residues. CDR3 region: CASSPPGADTQYF. The CDR3 region has the DNA TGTGCCAGCAGCCCCCCCGGGGCTGATACGCAGTATTTT. Using reference TRBV7-9 and TRBJ2-3 for the parts outside the CDR3, the full variable domain is DTGVSQNPRHKITKRGQNVTFRCDPISEHNRLYWYRQTLGQGPEFLTYFQNEAQLEKSRLLSDRFSAERPKGSFSTLEIQRTEQGDSAMYLCASSPPGADTQYFGPGTRLTVL.

The rearrangement uses TRBV10-3 and TRBJ2-6; D is perhaps TRBD2 (6 bases). CDR3 size: 13 residues. CDR1 is ENHRY, CDR2 SYGVKD, per germline. V was cut by 10 bases and J by 3 bases, with 10 bases left in between. CDR3 loop: CATTGDGANVLTF. CDR3 nucleotides: TGTGCCACCACGGGGGATGGGGCCAACGTCCTGACTTTC.